This passage covers 22 T cell receptor beta chains from one sample sequenced in a study of response to subunit inactivated influenza vaccine. TCRdb redid the calling of the RT-PCR reads with MiXCR, one entry per CDR3 protein. The table records around 470,000 distinct CDR3 sequences, around 7.9% of them present only once. Sequencing used PBMCs from blood, obtained less than 30 months after vaccination. The receptor source for this set is a man between 45 and 75 years old who received an inactivated influenza vaccine.

Many counts were recorded for this clonotype. The chain employs TRBV18 and TRBJ2-3, with D possibly being TRBD2 (5 bases). V lost 10 bases and J lost 0, with 11 bases in between. This CDR3 region has 13 residues. Germline-derived CDR1 and CDR2 are KGHSH and LQKENI. The CDR3 loop is CATTRRSTDTQYF. The CDR3 nucleotides read TGTGCCACCACTAGGCGGAGCACAGATACGCAGTATTTT.

This clonotype has only a few counts. The rearrangement uses TRBV4-2 and TRBJ1-5, with a possible D match to TRBD1 (5 bases). The CDR3 is made up of 15 amino acids. Trimming removed 1 base from V and 4 bases from J, with 11 bases in between. CDR1 LGHNA and CDR2 YNFKEQ come from the germline V gene. CDR3 sequence (DNA): TGTGCCAGCAGCCAAGGAGGACATAATAATCAGCCCCAGCATTTT. It yields the protein CASSQGGHNNQPQHF.

This clonotype was seen only a few times. The chain employs TRBV4-2 and TRBJ2-7, with a possible D match to TRBD1 (6 bases). V was shortened by 1 base and J by 3 bases, with 10 bases between the two germline ends. Germline CDR1 LGHNA, CDR2 YNFKEQ. CDR3 size: 14 residues. In nucleotides, the CDR3 is TGTGCCAGCAGCCAAGTATCAGGGGACTACGAGCAGTACTTC. Amino acid sequence: CASSQVSGDYEQYF.

At least ten counts were recorded for this clonotype. J is TRBJ1-2 and V is TRBV2; tentative D call: TRBD1 (6 bases). CDR1 and CDR2 (germline): SNHLY, FYNNEI. Trimming stripped 6 bases from V and 4 bases from J, with 12 bases between. The CDR3 contains 13 residues. The CDR3, as DNA: TGTGCCAGCAGACCAGGGGCCCGCTATGGCTACACCTTC. Protein: CASRPGARYGYTF.

This clonotype was seen a handful of times. In DNA, the CDR3 is TGTGCCAGTTCTGGCGGGGGCGCCTATAATTCACCCCTCCACTTT. It codes for CASSGGGAYNSPLHF. The chain couples TRBV19 to TRBJ1-6, with D possibly being TRBD1 (6 bases). The V gene's germline CDR1 is LNHDA and CDR2 SQIVND (reference sequence). The CDR3 runs 15 residues. V gave up 8 bases and J gave up 2 bases, with 13 bases separating them.

This clonotype was recorded many times. The chain combines TRBV12-3 or TRBV12-4 with TRBJ1-2, with D hard to call. The CDR3 extends over 13 amino acids. Trimming pared 6 bases from V and 2 bases from J, leaving 10 bases between. The CDR3 here is CASSLGPNYGYTF. CDR3 DNA sequence: TGTGCCAGCAGCCTTGGACCGAACTATGGCTACACCTTC.

This clonotype showed up just a few times. V and J are TRBV10-3 and TRBJ2-2; 7 nucleotides match TRBD2. Trimming cost V 7 bases and J 6 bases; bases outside gene matches: 14. CDR3 length: 16 amino acids. Germline V gene data show CDR1 as ENHRY and CDR2 as SYGVKD. The CDR3 nucleotides read TGTGCCATCAAAAAGCTGGCGGGAGTTGACGCCGGGGAGCTGTTTTTT. It is translated as CAIKKLAGVDAGELFF.

This rearrangement joins TRBV20-1 to TRBJ2-7, with 9 bases that match TRBD2. After removal of 4 bases from V and 7 bases from J, the junction contained 14 bases not matched to a gene. The CDR3 contains 15 residues. Germline V gene sequence: CDR1 DFQATT, CDR2 SNEGSKA (reference sequence). CDR3 loop: CSAIEGSGRSGEQYF. DNA for the CDR3: TGCAGTGCTATCGAAGGGAGCGGGAGGTCAGGGGAGCAGTACTTC.

This clonotype has at least ten counts. The chain is built from TRBV7-2 and TRBJ2-7; 9 bases are a match to TRBD1. The trim removed 0 bases at V and 6 bases at J, leaving 9 bases unmatched. This CDR3 is 16 amino acids long. Germline V CDR1 and CDR2: SGHTA, FQGNSA. The CDR3 DNA is TGTGCCAGCAGCTTAGCGCTGGGACAGGGTAAATCCGAGCAGTACTTC. It encodes CASSLALGQGKSEQYF.

This clonotype was seen repeatedly, ten times or more. The V and J genes are TRBV6-2 or TRBV6-3 and TRBJ1-2, with D hard to call. Trimming left V 6 bases short and J 8 bases short, with 19 bases between. The CDR3 runs to 14 residues. From germline, CDR1 is MNHEY and CDR2 SVGEGT. CDR3 region: CASRTLQNPQGYTF. Here the CDR3 DNA reads TGTGCCAGCAGGACCCTACAGAACCCGCAGGGCTACACCTTC.

This sequence joins TRBV12-3 or TRBV12-4 and TRBJ1-4, with 7 bases that match TRBD1. The CDR3 spans 14 residues. V dropped 4 bases and J dropped 12; count of bases not matched to a gene: 11. DNA of the CDR3: TGTGCCAGCAGTTCCCAGGGGGGACAGTTAGAACTGTTTTTT. Protein sequence: CASSSQGGQLELFF.

This clonotype was picked up many times. The J gene is TRBJ1-2, the V gene TRBV12-3 or TRBV12-4; D unresolved. CDR3 length: 15 amino acids. The V end was cut by 3 bases, the J end by 0 bases, with 11 bases between. In DNA form, the CDR3 reads TGTGCCAGCAGTTTCGGTGTCAGGACTAACTATGGCTACACCTTC. This sequence encodes CASSFGVRTNYGYTF.

This clonotype was seen repeatedly, ten times or more. The J gene is TRBJ2-1, the V gene TRBV19, with TRBD1 matching over 8 bases. CDR3 length: 14 residues. The V segment lost 8 bases and the J segment 3 bases; nucleotides outside the gene matches: 6. Per germline, CDR1 LNHDA and CDR2 SQIVND (reference sequence). The CDR3 region has the DNA TGTGCCAGTGCTGGGACAGGCGTCTACAATGAGCAGTTCTTC. Translated: CASAGTGVYNEQFF.

This clonotype was recorded at least ten times. The chain combines TRBV6-1 with TRBJ2-2; the D gene is possibly TRBD2 (5 bases). Germline lookup yields CDR1 MNHNS and CDR2 SASEGT. Deletions cut 6 bases from V and 0 bases from J, with 8 bases between. The CDR3 is 14 residues long. The CDR3 DNA reads as TGTGCCAGCAGCGGACTGGCGAACACCGGGGAGCTGTTTTTT. This codes for CASSGLANTGELFF.

This clonotype was detected only a few times. The chain couples TRBV20-1 to TRBJ2-1, with TRBD2 matching 16 bases. CDR3 size: 19 residues. Germline trimming cut 3 bases from V and 7 bases from J; bases unmatched to any gene: 15. Germline V gives CDR1 DFQATT, CDR2 SNEGSKA (reference sequence). CDR3 residues: CSARGIGTSGGAGNNEQFF. The CDR3 coding sequence is TGCAGTGCTAGGGGAATCGGGACTAGCGGGGGGGCCGGGAATAATGAGCAGTTCTTC.

At least ten counts were recorded for this clonotype. J is TRBJ1-3 and V is TRBV5-1, with D possibly matching TRBD1 (5 bases). The CDR3 is 16 residues long. The V gene's germline CDR1 is SGHRS and CDR2 YFSETQ. V was cut by 0 bases and J by 0 bases, with 10 bases left in between. CDR3 region: CASSLADSRSGNTIYF. The CDR3 nucleotides are TGCGCCAGCAGCTTGGCCGACAGCCGCTCTGGAAACACCATATATTTT. The full variable domain, its missing parts supplied by reference TRBV5-1 and TRBJ1-3, is KAGVTQTPRYLIKTRGQQVTLSCSPISGHRSVSWYQQTPGQGLQFLFEYFSETQRNKGNFPGRFSGRQFSNSRSEMNVSTLELGDSALYLCASSLADSRSGNTIYFGEGSWLTVV.

This clonotype has ten or more counts. This chain joins TRBV18 and TRBJ2-7; 7 positions agree with TRBD1. This CDR3 is built from 14 residues. Germline CDR1 KGHSH, CDR2 LQKENI. With 3 bases clipped from V and 3 bases from J, the junction kept 5 bases outside the gene matches. The CDR3 bases are TGTGCCAGCTCACCCCATCGGGACAGCTACGAGCAGTACTTC. It yields the protein CASSPHRDSYEQYF.

In its sample, this clonotype was seen a few times. The chain links TRBV10-2 to TRBJ2-7, with D perhaps matching TRBD1 or TRBD2 (5 bases each). This CDR3 comprises 12 residues. Germline V gene lookup returns CDR1 WSHSY and CDR2 SAAADI. Trimming took off 4 bases at V and 6 bases at J, with 10 bases between the two ends. The CDR3 DNA sequence: TGCGCCAGCAGTGCTTCAGGGAGCGAGCAGTACTTC. Translating gives CASSASGSEQYF.

This chain joins TRBV7-2 and TRBJ2-3; D possibly corresponds to TRBD2 (5 bases). This CDR3 is 13 amino acids long. Trimming removed 0 bases from V and 6 bases from J, with 7 bases in between. Germline assignment: CDR1 SGHTA and CDR2 FQGNSA. For the CDR3, the DNA is TGTGCCAGCAGCTTAGCCCCGGGGGATACGCAGTATTTT. Amino acid sequence: CASSLAPGDTQYF.

This clonotype turned up a few times. The chain recombines TRBV10-3 with TRBJ1-2; tentative D call: TRBD1 (6 bases). This CDR3 has 13 amino acids. V was trimmed by 2 bases and J by 8 bases, leaving 12 bases between them. CDR1 ENHRY and CDR2 SYGVKD come from the germline V gene. The CDR3 here is CAISEPTGSGYTF. The CDR3 DNA reads TGTGCCATCAGTGAGCCTACAGGGTCCGGCTACACCTTC.

V is TRBV20-1 and J is TRBJ1-1; the D gene is possibly TRBD1 (6 bases). The CDR3 extends over 14 amino acids. V gave up 6 bases and J gave up 4 bases, with 18 bases separating them. The germline gives CDR1 DFQATT, CDR2 SNEGSKA (reference sequence). The CDR3 spells CSAPWGALSTEAFF. The CDR3 DNA is TGCAGTGCCCCGTGGGGGGCCCTTAGCACTGAAGCTTTCTTT.

A few counts support this clonotype. The chain combines TRBV5-1 with TRBJ2-1; 14 bases map to TRBD2. The trim removed 3 bases at V and 5 bases at J, leaving 4 bases unmatched. The CDR3 covers 16 residues. Germline lookup yields CDR1 SGHRS and CDR2 YFSETQ. The CDR3 DNA reads TGCGCCAGCAGCTCGGGACTAGCGGGAGCCCACAATGAGCAGTTCTTC. This encodes CASSSGLAGAHNEQFF.